This T cell receptor (beta chain) is from a study of graft-versus-host responses after intestinal transplantation. Study results and limitations: GvH clones surfaced in recipient marrow, some emerging earlier in ileum or blood.

As regards this clone: Its cognate antigen is unknown.

Repertoires were generated with immunoSEQ multiplex PCR, while TCRdb's copy carries only in-frame clones and drops some. The sample yields around 100,000 clones, about 88% seen once. Germline CDR1 and CDR2: MDHEN and SYDVKM. After removal of 8 bases from V and 5 bases from J, the junction contained 5 bases not matched to a gene. CDR3 length: 13 residues. Sequenced material: unstimulated CD4+ T cells sorted from spleen or lymph node cells, taken before transplant. This TCR came from a human donor who was the organ donor for an intestinal transplant. The rearrangement links TRBV28 to TRBJ2-1, with 8 bases that match TRBD1. The CDR3 protein is CASVDRVNNEQFF. CDR3 bases: TGTGCCAGCGTGGACAGGGTTAACAATGAGCAGTTCTTC.